Listed below are T cell receptor beta chains from one sample, sequenced in a study of OX40 agonist ivuxolimab in advanced cancers. TCRdb's table, derived via immunoSEQ multiplex PCR, lists solely in-frame clones and lacks some. The data hold some 39,000 clones, with about 81% observed a single time. The source material was CD4+ or CD8+ T cells sorted from blood, sampled in a trial of the OX40 agonist ivuxolimab. The receptors stem from an adult with an advanced solid tumor such as melanoma, head and neck, liver or kidney cancer. Both conserved end residues are part of each CDR3. The order of the fields is D gene, clone size, V gene, J gene, CDR3 protein, CDR3 DNA. The D gene is left open where the match is weak. Some rows mark clone size as missing; the rest say once, few, many or name a class of expanded clone.

d_gene: -
abundance: -
v_gene: TRBV5-6
j_gene: TRBJ1-2
CDR3aa: CASSLSGANYGYTF
CDR3nt: TGTGCCAGCAGCTTATCTGGCGCTAACTATGGCTACACCTTC

d_gene: TRBD1
abundance: -
v_gene: TRBV27
j_gene: TRBJ1-2
CDR3aa: CASSLTTTGYYGYTF
CDR3nt: TGTGCCAGCAGCCTGACGACGACAGGGTACTATGGCTACACCTTC

d_gene: -
abundance: -
v_gene: TRBV7-2
j_gene: TRBJ2-1
CDR3aa: CASSFVRASYNEQFF
CDR3nt: TGTGCCAGCAGCTTTGTGAGGGCTTCCTACAATGAGCAGTTCTTC

d_gene: -
abundance: -
v_gene: TRBV7-9
j_gene: TRBJ1-1
CDR3aa: CASSFDWGTEAFF
CDR3nt: TGTGCCAGCAGCTTTGATTGGGGCACTGAAGCTTTCTTT

d_gene: -
abundance: -
v_gene: TRBV6-1
j_gene: TRBJ1-1
CDR3aa: CASSAGAGTEAFF
CDR3nt: TGTGCCAGCAGTGCTGGGGCGGGCACTGAAGCTTTCTTT

d_gene: -
abundance: -
v_gene: TRBV4-3
j_gene: TRBJ1-6
CDR3aa: CASSQGSRVGDSPLHF
CDR3nt: TGCGCCAGCAGCCAAGGTTCGAGGGTAGGGGATTCACCCCTCCACTTT

d_gene: -
abundance: once
v_gene: TRBV7-2
j_gene: TRBJ2-5
CDR3aa: CASSLGGFRQETQYF
CDR3nt: TGTGCCAGCAGCTTAGGGGGGTTTCGGCAAGAGACCCAGTACTTC

d_gene: -
abundance: -
v_gene: TRBV30
j_gene: TRBJ2-3
CDR3aa: CAWSLSGPSTDTQYF
CDR3nt: TGTGCCTGGAGTCTCTCAGGCCCTAGCACAGATACGCAGTATTTT

d_gene: -
abundance: -
v_gene: TRBV6-4
j_gene: TRBJ1-1
CDR3aa: CASSDCVTGWDATEAFF
CDR3nt: TGTGCCAGCAGTGACTGCGTAACAGGGTGGGATGCCACTGAAGCTTTCTTT

d_gene: TRBD1
abundance: once
v_gene: TRBV19
j_gene: TRBJ2-7
CDR3aa: CASSATGAVEQYF
CDR3nt: TGTGCCAGTAGTGCAACAGGGGCGGTCGAGCAGTACTTC

d_gene: TRBD2
abundance: -
v_gene: TRBV9
j_gene: TRBJ2-5
CDR3aa: CASSVGASGSLGETQYF
CDR3nt: TGTGCCAGCAGCGTAGGCGCTAGCGGGAGCCTCGGAGAGACCCAGTACTTC

d_gene: -
abundance: once
v_gene: TRBV19
j_gene: TRBJ1-1
CDR3aa: CASSSSDGGNTEAFF
CDR3nt: TGTGCCAGTAGTTCCTCAGACGGTGGGAACACTGAAGCTTTCTTT

d_gene: -
abundance: -
v_gene: TRBV29-1
j_gene: TRBJ2-3
CDR3aa: CSVEGGKGSTDTQYF
CDR3nt: TGCAGCGTTGAAGGGGGTAAGGGGAGCACAGATACGCAGTATTTT

d_gene: TRBD2
abundance: -
v_gene: TRBV5-1
j_gene: TRBJ2-5
CDR3aa: CASSPGLAGAETQYF
CDR3nt: TGCGCCAGTTCGCCGGGACTAGCGGGAGCAGAGACCCAGTACTTC

d_gene: TRBD1
abundance: -
v_gene: TRBV29-1
j_gene: TRBJ1-6
CDR3aa: CSFEKGGNSPLHF
CDR3nt: TGCAGCTTTGAAAAAGGGGGCAATTCACCCCTCCACTTT

d_gene: -
abundance: -
v_gene: TRBV11-2
j_gene: TRBJ2-1
CDR3aa: CASSLTPTEQFF
CDR3nt: TGTGCCAGCAGCCTAACTCCCACCGAGCAGTTCTTC